The rows below give T cell receptor beta chains drawn from one sample of a study of beta chain features in type 1 diabetes. TCRdb keeps only in-frame clones here, not all; method: immunoSEQ multiplex PCR. The sample lists around 25,000 clones; roughly two thirds were seen once. The sequenced sample was stem cell memory CD4+ T cells from blood. These receptors all stem from a woman in her thirties or forties with type 1 diabetes. Both conserved end residues are part of each CDR3. D genes are given only for firm matches. Size values are once, few and many counts, or a class for expanded clones, and some rows have none.

J gene: TRBJ1-5
clone size: NA
D gene: TRBD1
V gene: TRBV7-2
CDR3 DNA: TGTGCCAGCAGCGGGGACAGGGGGCAGGTTGCCAATCAGCCCCAGCATTTT
CDR3 protein: CASSGDRGQVANQPQHF

J gene: TRBJ1-2
clone size: NA
D gene: NA
V gene: TRBV7-2
CDR3 DNA: TGTGCCAGCAGCTTAGAGAAGAGCTATGGCTACACCTTC
CDR3 protein: CASSLEKSYGYTF

J gene: TRBJ2-6
clone size: once
D gene: TRBD1
V gene: TRBV4-1
CDR3 DNA: TGCGCCAGCAGCCAACAGGGACAGGGGCTTGGGGCCAACGTCCTGACTTTC
CDR3 protein: CASSQQGQGLGANVLTF

J gene: TRBJ1-1
clone size: once
D gene: TRBD1
V gene: TRBV28
CDR3 DNA: TGTGCCAGCAGGGGGACAGTGAACACTGAAGCTTTCTTT
CDR3 protein: CASRGTVNTEAFF

J gene: TRBJ2-1
clone size: once
D gene: NA
V gene: TRBV2
CDR3 DNA: TGTGCCAGTTCCTCAGGGTACCCCATATACAGAGAGCAGTTCTTC
CDR3 protein: CASSSGYPIYREQFF

J gene: TRBJ2-5
clone size: NA
D gene: NA
V gene: TRBV7-2
CDR3 DNA: TGTGCCAGCAGCCGTAGCCCCGGGGTGGGAGAGACCCAGTACTTC
CDR3 protein: CASSRSPGVGETQYF

J gene: TRBJ1-1
clone size: NA
D gene: TRBD1
V gene: TRBV6-6
CDR3 DNA: TGTGCCAGCAGTTACGCGGGACAGGGGGACACTGAAGCTTTCTTT
CDR3 protein: CASSYAGQGDTEAFF

J gene: TRBJ1-6
clone size: NA
D gene: NA
V gene: TRBV7-2
CDR3 DNA: TGTGCCAGCAGCTCTGGCCAGGCGGGAGATTCACCCCTCCACTTT
CDR3 protein: CASSSGQAGDSPLHF

J gene: TRBJ2-7
clone size: NA
D gene: NA
V gene: TRBV28
CDR3 DNA: TGTGCCAGCAGTTCCGGGACACCTTACGAGCAGTACTTC
CDR3 protein: CASSSGTPYEQYF

J gene: TRBJ1-2
clone size: once
D gene: TRBD1
V gene: TRBV6-6
CDR3 DNA: TGTGCCAGCATCCGAACGGGACAGACCTATGGCTACACCTTC
CDR3 protein: CASIRTGQTYGYTF

J gene: TRBJ2-1
clone size: NA
D gene: NA
V gene: TRBV7-9
CDR3 DNA: TGTGCCAGCAGCCCCCAGGACACCTACAATGAGCAGTTCTTC
CDR3 protein: CASSPQDTYNEQFF

J gene: TRBJ1-2
clone size: NA
D gene: TRBD1
V gene: TRBV28
CDR3 DNA: TGTGCCAGCAGGGAGGGGACAGTCTATGGCTACACCTTC
CDR3 protein: CASREGTVYGYTF

J gene: TRBJ1-2
clone size: NA
D gene: NA
V gene: TRBV5-4
CDR3 DNA: TGTGCCAGCAGCTTTGCTCTCAAGGACTGGAGCTATGGCTACACCTTC
CDR3 protein: CASSFALKDWSYGYTF

J gene: TRBJ1-2
clone size: NA
D gene: NA
V gene: TRBV7-3
CDR3 DNA: TGTGCCAGCAGCCCGGACAGTCTAAACTATGGCTACACCTTC
CDR3 protein: CASSPDSLNYGYTF

J gene: TRBJ2-1
clone size: NA
D gene: NA
V gene: TRBV7-2
CDR3 DNA: TGTGCCAGCAGCGAAGGGAGAGGGTTTGTAAATGAGCAGTTCTTC
CDR3 protein: CASSEGRGFVNEQFF

J gene: TRBJ2-1
clone size: NA
D gene: NA
V gene: TRBV9
CDR3 DNA: TGTGCCACCCAGATACAAGTCCACAATGAGCAGTTCTTC
CDR3 protein: CATQIQVHNEQFF

J gene: TRBJ2-7
clone size: NA
D gene: TRBD1
V gene: TRBV10-3
CDR3 DNA: TGTGCCATCAGCCTCGGACAGGGAACGGAGCAGTACTTC
CDR3 protein: CAISLGQGTEQYF

J gene: TRBJ1-3
clone size: NA
D gene: NA
V gene: TRBV25-1
CDR3 DNA: TGTGCCAGCAGTGCCCATGGGGCAGGGAATGGAAACACCATATATTTT
CDR3 protein: CASSAHGAGNGNTIYF

J gene: TRBJ1-1
clone size: NA
D gene: NA
V gene: TRBV7-9
CDR3 DNA: TGTGCCAGCAGCCCATACGGGGAAACTGAAGCTTTCTTT
CDR3 protein: CASSPYGETEAFF

J gene: TRBJ1-5
clone size: once
D gene: NA
V gene: TRBV2
CDR3 DNA: TGTGCCAGCAGTGCGGAACAGATTAGCAATCAGCCCCAGCATTTT
CDR3 protein: CASSAEQISNQPQHF

J gene: TRBJ2-7
clone size: once
D gene: TRBD2
V gene: TRBV18
CDR3 DNA: TGTGCCAGCTCACCAGAGCGGGGGGAAGGCTCCTACGAGCAGTACTTC
CDR3 protein: CASSPERGEGSYEQYF

J gene: TRBJ2-2
clone size: few
D gene: NA
V gene: TRBV4-2
CDR3 DNA: TGTGCCAGCAGCCAAGAATACGGAGCGAACACCGGGGAGCTGTTTTTT
CDR3 protein: CASSQEYGANTGELFF

J gene: TRBJ2-3
clone size: NA
D gene: TRBD1
V gene: TRBV18
CDR3 DNA: TGTGCCAGCTCACCAGCTACAGGGGAAGATACGCAGTATTTT
CDR3 protein: CASSPATGEDTQYF

J gene: TRBJ2-1
clone size: NA
D gene: TRBD1
V gene: TRBV5-1
CDR3 DNA: TGCGCCAGCAGCTTATTAGTCGGACAGGGGTTCTACAATGAGCAGTTCTTC
CDR3 protein: CASSLLVGQGFYNEQFF

J gene: TRBJ2-7
clone size: NA
D gene: NA
V gene: TRBV10-3
CDR3 DNA: TGTGCCATCAGCAGCTCCTACGAGCAGTACTTC
CDR3 protein: CAISSSYEQYF

J gene: TRBJ1-4
clone size: NA
D gene: TRBD1
V gene: TRBV4-2
CDR3 DNA: TGTGCCAGCAGCCAAGAAAAAGGGACAGATGAAAAACTGTTTTTT
CDR3 protein: CASSQEKGTDEKLFF

J gene: TRBJ1-1
clone size: few
D gene: NA
V gene: TRBV5-1
CDR3 DNA: TGCGCCAGCAGCCCACGACAGGCATCGAACACTGAAGCTTTCTTT
CDR3 protein: CASSPRQASNTEAFF

J gene: TRBJ2-1
clone size: NA
D gene: TRBD2
V gene: TRBV5-1
CDR3 DNA: TGCGCCAGCAGTCTGATGACTAGCGGGAGTTGGGATGAGCAGTTCTTC
CDR3 protein: CASSLMTSGSWDEQFF

J gene: TRBJ1-6
clone size: NA
D gene: TRBD1
V gene: TRBV7-9
CDR3 DNA: TGTGCCAGCAGCCAGGTCAGGGGGAATTCACCCCTCCACTTT
CDR3 protein: CASSQVRGNSPLHF

J gene: TRBJ2-5
clone size: once
D gene: TRBD2
V gene: TRBV2
CDR3 DNA: TGTGCCAGCAGTCCCCGGACTAGCGGGGTGGAGACCCAGTACTTC
CDR3 protein: CASSPRTSGVETQYF

J gene: TRBJ1-4
clone size: NA
D gene: TRBD1
V gene: TRBV23-1
CDR3 DNA: TGCGCCAGCAGTCAAAAGTCGGCAGGGGGTGAAAAACTGTTTTTT
CDR3 protein: CASSQKSAGGEKLFF

J gene: TRBJ2-2
clone size: NA
D gene: NA
V gene: TRBV28
CDR3 DNA: TGTGCCAGCACCGCCGGAGGAGCTCAAATCACCGGGGAGCTGTTTTTT
CDR3 protein: CASTAGGAQITGELFF

J gene: TRBJ1-2
clone size: NA
D gene: NA
V gene: TRBV7-9
CDR3 DNA: TGTGCCAGCAGCCCCGGGGACTATGGCTACACCTTC
CDR3 protein: CASSPGDYGYTF

J gene: TRBJ2-3
clone size: NA
D gene: TRBD2
V gene: TRBV7-2
CDR3 DNA: TGTGCCAGCAGCTTCCGCACGCGGGGGGTCCGGGGAGATACGCAGTATTTT
CDR3 protein: CASSFRTRGVRGDTQYF

J gene: TRBJ2-5
clone size: few
D gene: TRBD1
V gene: TRBV5-4
CDR3 DNA: TGTGCCAGCAGCATACGACTAGGGACAGGGGAGACCCAGTACTTC
CDR3 protein: CASSIRLGTGETQYF

J gene: TRBJ1-5
clone size: NA
D gene: NA
V gene: TRBV27
CDR3 DNA: TGTGCCAGCAGTTTAAGGCTCGGGGTCAATCAGCCCCAGCATTTT
CDR3 protein: CASSLRLGVNQPQHF

J gene: TRBJ2-1
clone size: NA
D gene: NA
V gene: TRBV5-4
CDR3 DNA: TGTGCCAGCAGACGAACGCCGGTGAGCTCCTACAATGAGCAGTTCTTC
CDR3 protein: CASRRTPVSSYNEQFF

J gene: TRBJ2-5
clone size: NA
D gene: NA
V gene: TRBV21-1
CDR3 DNA: TGTGCCAGCAGCAGCTGGGAGAAAGAGACCCAGTACTTC
CDR3 protein: CASSSWEKETQYF

J gene: TRBJ1-5
clone size: NA
D gene: NA
V gene: TRBV5-1
CDR3 DNA: TGCGCCAGCAGCTTGACGCCAGGCCAAAATCAGCCCCAGCATTTT
CDR3 protein: CASSLTPGQNQPQHF

J gene: TRBJ1-1
clone size: NA
D gene: NA
V gene: TRBV11-2
CDR3 DNA: TGTGCCAGCAGCGCACCGACAGCTATGAACACTGAAGCTTTCTTT
CDR3 protein: CASSAPTAMNTEAFF

J gene: TRBJ2-2
clone size: NA
D gene: NA
V gene: TRBV11-1
CDR3 DNA: TGTGCCAGCAGCTTGGTACAGAGCAACACCGGGGAGCTGTTTTTT
CDR3 protein: CASSLVQSNTGELFF

J gene: TRBJ2-5
clone size: NA
D gene: NA
V gene: TRBV7-9
CDR3 DNA: TGTGCCAGCAGTCCAGGGGGGCGGACTCAAGAGACCCAGTACTTC
CDR3 protein: CASSPGGRTQETQYF

J gene: TRBJ2-7
clone size: NA
D gene: NA
V gene: TRBV28
CDR3 DNA: TGTGCCAGCATCAGGACACCCACCTCCTCGTACGAGCAGTACTTC
CDR3 protein: CASIRTPTSSYEQYF

J gene: TRBJ1-4
clone size: NA
D gene: TRBD1
V gene: TRBV15
CDR3 DNA: TGTGCCACCAGCAGAGATGGCACAGGGGGTCTGGAAAAACTGTTTTTT
CDR3 protein: CATSRDGTGGLEKLFF

J gene: TRBJ1-5
clone size: NA
D gene: NA
V gene: TRBV28
CDR3 DNA: TGTGCCAGCAGTTTTTCGGGACTCGCTAAGCCCCAGCATTTT
CDR3 protein: CASSFSGLAKPQHF

J gene: TRBJ2-4
clone size: once
D gene: NA
V gene: TRBV5-1
CDR3 DNA: TGCGCCAGCAGCTTGGACTCCATAGCCAAAAACATTCAGTACTTC
CDR3 protein: CASSLDSIAKNIQYF

J gene: TRBJ1-5
clone size: NA
D gene: NA
V gene: TRBV4-1
CDR3 DNA: TGCGCCAGCAGCCAAGCCAGCGCTTATAGCAATCAGCCCCAGCATTTT
CDR3 protein: CASSQASAYSNQPQHF

J gene: TRBJ2-2
clone size: NA
D gene: NA
V gene: TRBV28
CDR3 DNA: TGTGCCAGCAGTACACAGGGTTCCGGGGAGCTGTTTTTT
CDR3 protein: CASSTQGSGELFF

J gene: TRBJ2-2
clone size: NA
D gene: TRBD2
V gene: TRBV4-2
CDR3 DNA: TGTGCCAGCAGCCAAGAGCGGGAGTCTCAGGACGGGGAGCTGTTTTTT
CDR3 protein: CASSQERESQDGELFF

J gene: TRBJ1-5
clone size: NA
D gene: NA
V gene: TRBV19
CDR3 DNA: TGTGCCAGTAGTATAGCCGGTGGGCCCCAGCATTTT
CDR3 protein: CASSIAGGPQHF

J gene: TRBJ1-6
clone size: NA
D gene: TRBD1
V gene: TRBV5-1
CDR3 DNA: TGCGCCAGCAGCTACCGGACAGGAAATTCACCCCTCCACTTT
CDR3 protein: CASSYRTGNSPLHF

J gene: TRBJ1-5
clone size: NA
D gene: TRBD1
V gene: TRBV28
CDR3 DNA: TGTGCCAGCAGTCCGATCGGGACAGGGCTCAAAATTAATCAGCCCCAGCATTTT
CDR3 protein: CASSPIGTGLKINQPQHF